This TCR beta chain comes out of a study of regulatory T cells in long-lasting Graves disease. With iRepertoire HTBI primers and Arm-PCR of CDR3 regions, TCR beta libraries were built. Each CDR3 protein is one row after TCRdb ran MiXCR on the multiplex PCR reads. The data contain about half a million distinct CDR3 sequences, about 12% of them seen just once; the ten biggest clones take up almost 9%. Germline V gene lookup returns CDR1 MDHEN and CDR2 SYDVKM. V trimming: 5 bases; J trimming: 7 bases; junction bases outside the gene matches: 11. The CDR3 loop spans 15 amino acids. This clonotype was seen at least ten times. Regarding time point: newly diagnosed GD, antithyroid drugs for less than 3 months. RNA isolated from PBMCs was used to make the TCR library. These data also formed part of another study, on T cells in Graves' hyperthyroidism and ophthalmopathy.

V gene TRBV28 combines with J gene TRBJ2-1; 7 bases agree with TRBD2. The source was peripheral blood mononuclear cells (PBMCs), collected at new diagnosis, from a patient treated with antithyroid drugs. The TCR sequence derives from a woman in her twenties or thirties with Graves disease. The CDR3 region has the DNA TGTGCCAGCAGTGACGGCGGGAGTTGGGGGAATGAGCAGTTCTTC. Residues: CASSDGGSWGNEQFF.